The 10 T cell receptor beta chains given below trace back to one sample, sequenced in a study of beta chain features in type 1 diabetes. No antigen has been assigned to these receptors. Investigators reverse transcribed all isolated RNA, so they sequenced expressed TCRB transcripts. TCRdb's copy holds only in-frame clones and misses some; the assay was immunoSEQ multiplex PCR. The sample includes 100,000 to 150,000 clones, about a sixth of them seen just once. Study-level findings and limits: In every one of the four CD4+ subsets, TCRB CDR3s were moderately but significantly shorter in Type 1 diabetes patients.

Sequences were obtained from central memory CD4+ T cells from blood. The source is a man aged 30-40 years with type 1 diabetes.

For this clone: The junction and the germline gene differ at one end; a read error may be behind it. V is TRBV7-7 and J is TRBJ2-2; TRBD1 matches 10 bases. The CDR3 covers 15 residues. CDR1 is SSHAT, CDR2 FNYEAQ, per germline (reference sequence). DNA for the CDR3: TGTGCTAGCAGCCATAACGGACAGGGGGCCGGGGAGCTGTTTTTT. Amino acids: CASSHNGQGAGELFF.

This clone has a handful of counts. The chain links TRBV30 to TRBJ1-2; maybe TRBD1 (5 bases). This CDR3 region has 13 residues. CDR1 is GTSNPN, CDR2 SVGIG, per germline (reference sequence). Trimming shortened V by 2 bases and J by 2 bases, and 9 bases separated the two germline ends. CDR3 nucleotides: TGTGCCTGGAGTCGGGGGAGGAACTATGGCTACACCTTC. Amino acids: CAWSRGRNYGYTF. The full variable domain, completed using reference TRBV30 and TRBJ1-2, is SQTIHQWPATLVQPVGSPLSLECTVEGTSNPNLYWYRQAAGRGLQLLFYSVGIGQISSEVPQNLSASRPQDRQFILSSKKLLLSDSGFYLCAWSRGRNYGYTFGSGTRLTVV.

This clone was seen at least ten times. This chain joins TRBV7-2 and TRBJ2-2; no reliable D call. CDR3 size: 14 residues. CDR1 and CDR2 from the germline V gene are SGHTA and FQGNSA. V shed 1 base and J shed 1 base, with 4 bases lying between them. CDR3 amino acids: CASSLGRNTGELFF. The DNA of the CDR3 is TGTGCCAGCAGCTTAGGCAGGAACACCGGGGAGCTGTTTTTT.

V usage is TRBV10-3 and J usage is TRBJ2-1; 8 nucleotides line up with TRBD2. This CDR3 contains 16 residues. Unmatched junction bases numbered 15, after V lost 6 bases and J lost 8 bases. From germline, CDR1 is ENHRY and CDR2 SYGVKD. CDR3 DNA sequence: TGTGCCATCAGGGGCCAGCGGGGGCGTGCTGGTGATGAGCAGTTCTTC. Translated, it gives CAIRGQRGRAGDEQFF.

This clone occurred a few times. The genes are TRBV4-1 and TRBJ2-7; 8 nucleotides line up with TRBD1. With 1 base clipped from V and 2 bases from J, the junction kept 10 bases outside the gene matches. The CDR3 has 17 residues. Germline V gives CDR1 MGHRA, CDR2 YSYEKL. In DNA form, the CDR3 reads TGCGCCAGCAGCCAAGTTTTGGGACAGGATGTAACCTACGAGCAGTACTTC. Its translation: CASSQVLGQDVTYEQYF.

There are a few counts of this clone. The sample contains more than one DNA sequence encoding this CDR3. The chain has TRBV28 and TRBJ2-7, with D unresolved. V shed 1 base and J shed 0 bases, with 10 bases lying between them. This CDR3 is 15 amino acids long. Germline-derived CDR1 and CDR2 are MDHEN and SYDVKM. The CDR3 DNA is TGTGCCAGCAGTTTATCGGCAACGAGCTCCTACGAGCAGTACTTC. Encoded protein: CASSLSATSSYEQYF.

V usage is TRBV11-2 and J usage is TRBJ2-5; D is tentatively TRBD1 or TRBD2 (5 bases each). Germline V CDR1 and CDR2: SGHAT, FQNNGV. This CDR3 region has 14 residues. V was cut by 3 bases and J by 3 bases, with 11 bases left in between. This chain's CDR3 is CASSLMGVKETQYF. CDR3 nucleotide sequence: TGTGCCAGCAGCTTGATGGGGGTGAAAGAGACCCAGTACTTC. The variable domain in full, with the rest retrieved from reference TRBV11-2 and TRBJ2-5, is EAGVAQSPRYKIIEKRQSVAFWCNPISGHATLYWYQQILGQGPKLLIQFQNNGVVDDSQLPKDRFSAERLKGVDSTLKIQPAKLEDSAVYLCASSLMGVKETQYFGPGTRLLVL.

This clone appeared a few times. The rearrangement links TRBV4-1 to TRBJ1-3; 9 bases are a match to TRBD1. This CDR3 has 18 amino acids. The germline V gene has CDR1 MGHRA and CDR2 YSYEKL. V dropped 5 bases and J dropped 0; count of bases not matched to a gene: 11. The CDR3 nucleotides read TGCGCCAGCAGCTCAAGATTGGGACAGGGCCTCTCTGGAAACACCATATATTTT. It is translated as CASSSRLGQGLSGNTIYF.

This clone was counted only a few times. The chain carries TRBV23-1 and TRBJ2-7, with D possibly matching TRBD2 (6 bases). TRBV23-1 is recorded as an ORF, its role being uncertain. CDR3 length: 18 amino acids. Trimming shortened V by 7 bases and J by 1 base, and 26 bases separated the two germline ends. The chain's CDR3 is CASTLSGGNGLRSYEQYF. CDR3 in DNA: TGCGCCAGCACCCTCTCCGGAGGGAACGGATTGAGGTCCTACGAGCAGTACTTC.

V is TRBV7-9 and J is TRBJ2-3, with D maybe TRBD2 (6 bases). Germline V CDR1 and CDR2: SEHNR, FQNEAQ (reference sequence). The CDR3 has 14 residues. Trimming cost V 5 bases and J 1 base, with 10 bases left between them. CDR3 DNA: TGTGCCAGCAGCCCGGGACTGGGCACAGATACGCAGTATTTT. It specifies CASSPGLGTDTQYF.